This T cell receptor beta chain stems from a study of T cells in Graves' hyperthyroidism and ophthalmopathy. What was amplified from RNA transcripts were TCR beta CDR3 regions. A set of HTBI primers served as the primers for a first-round RT-PCR of the TCR CDR3. MiXCR, applied by TCRdb to the multiplex PCR reads, yields one record per CDR3 protein. In the table there are under 350,000 distinct CDR3 sequences, roughly 13% of which are singletons. CDR1 is SNHLY and CDR2 is FYNNEI in the germline V gene. J was trimmed by 0 bases and V by 5 bases; bases with no gene match: 6. The CDR3 is 15 residues long. To note about this clonotype: The antigen is unknown.

Patients between 18 and 65 years old had hyperthyroidism, newly diagnosed and lasting under 2 months. The diagnoses drew upon clinical symptoms, serum thyroxine and TRAb, thyroid ultrasound and orbital computed tomography. Study-wide findings and caveats: Most clonotypes that expanded in the thyroid above 0.001 also showed up in blood. A model of 13 V-J features distinguished ophthalmopathy from stable hyperthyroidism.

Input material: blood. The chain employs TRBV2 and TRBJ1-1, with 7 bases aligning to TRBD1. The sequence derives from a woman aged 40 to 50 with Graves' hyperthyroidism. In DNA form, the CDR3 reads TGTGCCAGCAGTTTCCGTACAGGGGTGAACACTGAAGCTTTCTTT. Amino acid sequence: CASSFRTGVNTEAFF.